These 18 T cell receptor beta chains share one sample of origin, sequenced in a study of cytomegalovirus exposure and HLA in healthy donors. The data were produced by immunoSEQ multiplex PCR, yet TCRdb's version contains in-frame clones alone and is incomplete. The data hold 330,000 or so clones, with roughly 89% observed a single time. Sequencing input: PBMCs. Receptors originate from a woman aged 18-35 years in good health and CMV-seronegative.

CDR3 in amino acids: CASSLSFPREEEQYF. The DNA of the CDR3 is TGTGCCAGCAGTTTATCATTTCCGCGGGAGGAGGAGCAGTACTTC. J is TRBJ2-7 and V is TRBV27, with 8 bases that match TRBD2. The V and J ends lost 0 bases and 7 bases, in that order; junction bases with no gene match: 8. The CDR3 contains 15 residues. Germline assignment: CDR1 MNHEY and CDR2 SMNVEV (reference sequence).

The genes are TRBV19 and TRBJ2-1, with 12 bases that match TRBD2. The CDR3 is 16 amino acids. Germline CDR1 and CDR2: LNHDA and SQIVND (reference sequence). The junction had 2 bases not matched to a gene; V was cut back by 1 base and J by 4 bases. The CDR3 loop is CASSIAGLAGYNEQFF. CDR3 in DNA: TGTGCCAGTAGTATAGCCGGACTAGCGGGGTACAATGAGCAGTTCTTC.

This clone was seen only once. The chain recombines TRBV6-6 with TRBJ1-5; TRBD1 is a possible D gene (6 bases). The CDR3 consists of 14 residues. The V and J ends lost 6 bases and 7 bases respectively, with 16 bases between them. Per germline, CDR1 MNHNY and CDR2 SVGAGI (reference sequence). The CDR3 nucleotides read TGTGCCAGCAGCCGGGGAGGGGGAGGGCAGCCCCAGCATTTT. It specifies CASSRGGGGQPQHF.

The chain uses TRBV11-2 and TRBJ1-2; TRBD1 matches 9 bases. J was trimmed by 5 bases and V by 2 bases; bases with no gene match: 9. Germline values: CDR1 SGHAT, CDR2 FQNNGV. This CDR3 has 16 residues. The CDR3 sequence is CASSLLTGQGLYGYTF. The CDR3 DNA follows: TGTGCCAGCAGCTTATTAACGGGACAGGGTTTGTATGGCTACACCTTC.

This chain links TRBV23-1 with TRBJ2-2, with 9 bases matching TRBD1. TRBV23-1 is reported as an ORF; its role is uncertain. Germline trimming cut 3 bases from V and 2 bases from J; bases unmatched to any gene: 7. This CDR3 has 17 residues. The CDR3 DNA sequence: TGCGCCAGCAGTCACCCCGGGACAGGGAAAAACACCGGGGAGCTGTTTTTT. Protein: CASSHPGTGKNTGELFF.

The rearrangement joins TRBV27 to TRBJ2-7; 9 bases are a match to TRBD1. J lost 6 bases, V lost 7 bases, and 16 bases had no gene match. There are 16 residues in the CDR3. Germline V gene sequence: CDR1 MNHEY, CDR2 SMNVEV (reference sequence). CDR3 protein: CASTPSAGTGFSEQYF. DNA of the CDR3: TGTGCCAGCACCCCATCCGCCGGGACAGGGTTCTCCGAGCAGTACTTC.

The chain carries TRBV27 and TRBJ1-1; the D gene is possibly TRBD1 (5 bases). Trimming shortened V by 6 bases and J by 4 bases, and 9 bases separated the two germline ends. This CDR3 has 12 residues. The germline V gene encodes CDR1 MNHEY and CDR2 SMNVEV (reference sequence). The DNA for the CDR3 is TGTGCCAGCAGCTTTCAGGGCACTGAAGCTTTCTTT. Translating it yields CASSFQGTEAFF.

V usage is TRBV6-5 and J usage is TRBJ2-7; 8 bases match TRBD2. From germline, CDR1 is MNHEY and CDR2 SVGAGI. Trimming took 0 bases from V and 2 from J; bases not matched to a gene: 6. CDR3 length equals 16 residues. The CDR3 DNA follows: TGTGCCAGCAGTTACTCGAATCCGGGAGGGCCCTACGAGCAGTACTTC. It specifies CASSYSNPGGPYEQYF.

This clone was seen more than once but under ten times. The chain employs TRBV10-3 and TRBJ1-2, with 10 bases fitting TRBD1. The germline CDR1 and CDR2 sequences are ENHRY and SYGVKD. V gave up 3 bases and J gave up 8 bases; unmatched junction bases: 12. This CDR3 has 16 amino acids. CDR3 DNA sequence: TGTGCCATCAGTGACGGACAGGGGGAAGTGGTGGGAGGCTACACCTTC. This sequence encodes CAISDGQGEVVGGYTF.

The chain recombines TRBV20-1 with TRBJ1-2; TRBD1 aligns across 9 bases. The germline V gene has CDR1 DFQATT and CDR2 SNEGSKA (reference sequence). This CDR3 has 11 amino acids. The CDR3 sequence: CGLQGAGGYTF. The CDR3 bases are TGCGGGTTACAGGGGGCGGGTGGCTACACCTTC.

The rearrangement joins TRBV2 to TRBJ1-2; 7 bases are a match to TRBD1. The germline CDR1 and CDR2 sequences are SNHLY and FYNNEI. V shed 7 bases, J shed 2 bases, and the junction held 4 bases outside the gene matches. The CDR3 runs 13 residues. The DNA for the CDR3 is TGTGCCAGCACTCGGGGACAGAACTATGGCTACACCTTC. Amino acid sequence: CASTRGQNYGYTF.

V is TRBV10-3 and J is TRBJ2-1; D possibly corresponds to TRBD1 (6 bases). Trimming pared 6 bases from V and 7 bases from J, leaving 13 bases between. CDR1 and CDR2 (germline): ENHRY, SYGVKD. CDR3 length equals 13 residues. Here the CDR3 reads CAISNREGNEQFF. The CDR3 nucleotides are TGTGCCATCAGCAACAGGGAAGGGAATGAGCAGTTCTTC.

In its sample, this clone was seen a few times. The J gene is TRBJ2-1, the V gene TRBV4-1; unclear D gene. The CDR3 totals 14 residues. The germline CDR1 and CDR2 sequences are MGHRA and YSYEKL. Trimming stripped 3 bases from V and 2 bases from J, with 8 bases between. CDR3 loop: CASSQGSPYNEQFF. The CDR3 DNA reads TGCGCCAGCAGCCAGGGCTCACCCTACAATGAGCAGTTCTTC.

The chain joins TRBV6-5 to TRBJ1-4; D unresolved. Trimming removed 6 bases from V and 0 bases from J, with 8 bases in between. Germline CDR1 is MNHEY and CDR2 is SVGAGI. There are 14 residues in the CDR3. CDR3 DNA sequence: TGTGCCAGCAGAGAGTCCCCAACTAATGAAAAACTGTTTTTT. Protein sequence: CASRESPTNEKLFF.

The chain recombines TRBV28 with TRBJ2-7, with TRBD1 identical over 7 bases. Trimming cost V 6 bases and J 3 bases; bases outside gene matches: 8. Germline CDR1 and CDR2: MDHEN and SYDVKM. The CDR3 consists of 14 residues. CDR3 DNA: TGTGCCAGCAGAGCTGGGACAGTCGGCTACGAGCAGTACTTC. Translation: CASRAGTVGYEQYF.

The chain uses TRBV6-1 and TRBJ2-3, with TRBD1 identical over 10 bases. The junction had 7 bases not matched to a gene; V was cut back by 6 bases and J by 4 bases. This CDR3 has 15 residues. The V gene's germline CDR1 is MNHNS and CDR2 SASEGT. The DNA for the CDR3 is TGTGCCAGCAGGGCCGGGGGGACAGGGGCAGATACGCAGTATTTT. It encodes CASRAGGTGADTQYF.

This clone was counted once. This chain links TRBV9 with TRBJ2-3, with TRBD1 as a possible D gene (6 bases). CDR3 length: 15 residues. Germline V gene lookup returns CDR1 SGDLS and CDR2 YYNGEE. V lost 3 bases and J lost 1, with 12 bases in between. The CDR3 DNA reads TGTGCCAGCAGCGACGGGACAATTCGCACAGATACGCAGTATTTT. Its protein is CASSDGTIRTDTQYF. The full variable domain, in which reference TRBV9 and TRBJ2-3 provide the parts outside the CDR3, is DSGVTQTPKHLITATGQRVTLRCSPRSGDLSVYWYQQSLDQGLQFLIQYYNGEERAKGNILERFSAQQFPDLHSELNLSSLELGDSALYFCASSDGTIRTDTQYFGPGTRLTVL.

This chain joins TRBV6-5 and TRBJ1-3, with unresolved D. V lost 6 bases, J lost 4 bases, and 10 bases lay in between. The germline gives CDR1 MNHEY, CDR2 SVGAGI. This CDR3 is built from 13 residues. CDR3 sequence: CASREGAGNTIYF. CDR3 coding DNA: TGTGCCAGCAGAGAGGGTGCGGGAAACACCATATATTTT.